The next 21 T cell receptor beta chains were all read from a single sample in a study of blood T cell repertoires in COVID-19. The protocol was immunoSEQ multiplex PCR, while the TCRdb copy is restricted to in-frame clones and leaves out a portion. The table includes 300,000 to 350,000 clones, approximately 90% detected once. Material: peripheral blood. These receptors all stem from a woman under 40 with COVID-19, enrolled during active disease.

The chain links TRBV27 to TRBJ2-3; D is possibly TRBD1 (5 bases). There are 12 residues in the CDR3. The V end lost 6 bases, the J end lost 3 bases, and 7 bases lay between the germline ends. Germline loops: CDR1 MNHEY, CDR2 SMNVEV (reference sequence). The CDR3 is CASSPGTDTQYF. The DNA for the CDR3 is TGTGCCAGCAGCCCAGGGACAGATACGCAGTATTTT.

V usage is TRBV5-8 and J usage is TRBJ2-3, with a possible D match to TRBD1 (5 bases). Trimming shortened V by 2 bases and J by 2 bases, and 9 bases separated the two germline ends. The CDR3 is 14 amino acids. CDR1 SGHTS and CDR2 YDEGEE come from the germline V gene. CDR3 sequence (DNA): TGTGCCAGCAGCTTTGGACAAAACACAGATACGCAGTATTTT. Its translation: CASSFGQNTDTQYF.

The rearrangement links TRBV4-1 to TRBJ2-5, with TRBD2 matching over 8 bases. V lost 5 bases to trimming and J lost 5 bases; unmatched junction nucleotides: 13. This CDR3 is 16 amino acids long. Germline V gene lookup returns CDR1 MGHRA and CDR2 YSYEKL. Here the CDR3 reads CASSDLGAGVGETQYF. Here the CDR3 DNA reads TGCGCCAGCAGCGACCTAGGAGCGGGAGTAGGGGAGACCCAGTACTTC.

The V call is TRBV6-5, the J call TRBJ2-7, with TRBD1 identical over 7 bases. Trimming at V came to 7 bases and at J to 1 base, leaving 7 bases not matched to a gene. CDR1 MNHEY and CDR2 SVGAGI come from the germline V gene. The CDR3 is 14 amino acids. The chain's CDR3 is CASKGGFWSYEQYF. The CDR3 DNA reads TGTGCCAGCAAAGGGGGCTTTTGGTCCTACGAGCAGTACTTC.

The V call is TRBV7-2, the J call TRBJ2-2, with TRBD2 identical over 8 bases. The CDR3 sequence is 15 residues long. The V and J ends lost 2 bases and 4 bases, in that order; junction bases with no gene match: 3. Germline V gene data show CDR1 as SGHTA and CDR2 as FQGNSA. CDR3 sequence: CASSLLAGSTGELFF. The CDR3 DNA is TGTGCCAGCAGCTTACTAGCGGGCAGCACCGGGGAGCTGTTTTTT.

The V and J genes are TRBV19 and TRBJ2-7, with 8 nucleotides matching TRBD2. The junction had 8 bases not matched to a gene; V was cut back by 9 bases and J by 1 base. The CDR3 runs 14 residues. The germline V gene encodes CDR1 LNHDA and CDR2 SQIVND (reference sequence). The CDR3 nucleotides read TGTGCCAGCTTGCAGGGCGGGAGGTCCTACGAGCAGTACTTC. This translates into CASLQGGRSYEQYF.

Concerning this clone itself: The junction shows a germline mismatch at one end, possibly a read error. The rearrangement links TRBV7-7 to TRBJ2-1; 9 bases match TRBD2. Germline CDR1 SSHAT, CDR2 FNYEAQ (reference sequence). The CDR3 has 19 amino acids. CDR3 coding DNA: TGTGCTAGCAGCTTAGCGAAAGGGGGAGGTAGCGGGAGTGAGTATGAGCAGTTCTTC. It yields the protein CASSLAKGGGSGSEYEQFF.

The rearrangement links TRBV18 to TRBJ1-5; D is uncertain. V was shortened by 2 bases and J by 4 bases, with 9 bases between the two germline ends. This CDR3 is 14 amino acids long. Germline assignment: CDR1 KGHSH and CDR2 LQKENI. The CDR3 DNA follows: TGTGCCAGCTCACCAGATAGTTCAAATCAGCCCCAGCATTTT. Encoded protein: CASSPDSSNQPQHF.

CDR3 sequence: CATQGQYTGELFF. The DNA for the CDR3 is TGTGCCACGCAGGGACAATACACCGGGGAGCTGTTTTTT. The chain carries TRBV10-3 and TRBJ2-2, with D perhaps matching TRBD1 (6 bases). V gave up 10 bases and J gave up 3 bases, with 12 bases separating them. This CDR3 region has 13 residues. Germline-derived CDR1 and CDR2 are ENHRY and SYGVKD.

The CDR3: CASSLGQGRSTGELFF. The DNA for the CDR3 is TGTGCCAGCAGCTTAGGACAGGGTAGGAGCACCGGGGAGCTGTTTTTT. J is TRBJ2-2 and V is TRBV5-4, with 8 bases aligning to TRBD1. Per the germline V gene, CDR1 is SGHNT and CDR2 is YYREEE (reference sequence). The CDR3 spans 16 residues. Trimming at V came to 2 bases and at J to 4 bases, leaving 7 bases not matched to a gene.

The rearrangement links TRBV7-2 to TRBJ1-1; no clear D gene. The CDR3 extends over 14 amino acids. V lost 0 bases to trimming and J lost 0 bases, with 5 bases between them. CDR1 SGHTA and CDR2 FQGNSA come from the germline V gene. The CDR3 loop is CASSLAQLNTEAFF. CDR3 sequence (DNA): TGTGCCAGCAGCTTAGCACAGCTGAACACTGAAGCTTTCTTT.

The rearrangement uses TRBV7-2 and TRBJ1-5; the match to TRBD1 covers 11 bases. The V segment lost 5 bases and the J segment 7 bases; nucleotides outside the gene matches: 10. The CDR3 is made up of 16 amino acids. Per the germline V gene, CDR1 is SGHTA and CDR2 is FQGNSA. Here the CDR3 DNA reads TGTGCCAGCAGCACCGGACGTGGACAGGGGGCACAGCCCCAGCATTTT. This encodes CASSTGRGQGAQPQHF. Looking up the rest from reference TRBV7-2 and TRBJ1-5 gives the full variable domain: GAGVSQSPSNKVTEKGKDVELRCDPISGHTALYWYRQSLGQGLEFLIYFQGNSAPDKSGLPSDRFSAERTGGSVSTLTIQRTQQEDSAVYLCASSTGRGQGAQPQHFGDGTRLSIL.

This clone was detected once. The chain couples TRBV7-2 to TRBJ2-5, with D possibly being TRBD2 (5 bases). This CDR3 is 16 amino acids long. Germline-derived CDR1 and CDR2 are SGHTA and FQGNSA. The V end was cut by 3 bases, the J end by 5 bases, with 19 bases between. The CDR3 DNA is TGTGCCAGCAGCTTCACCCAGCGCCGCCCGGGGGAGACCCAGTACTTC. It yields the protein CASSFTQRRPGETQYF.

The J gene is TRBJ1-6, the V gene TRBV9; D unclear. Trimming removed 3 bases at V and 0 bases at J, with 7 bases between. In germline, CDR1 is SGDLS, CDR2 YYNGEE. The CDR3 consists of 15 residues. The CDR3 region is CASSASGSYNSPLHF. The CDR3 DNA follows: TGTGCCAGCAGCGCCTCCGGCTCCTATAATTCACCCCTCCACTTT.

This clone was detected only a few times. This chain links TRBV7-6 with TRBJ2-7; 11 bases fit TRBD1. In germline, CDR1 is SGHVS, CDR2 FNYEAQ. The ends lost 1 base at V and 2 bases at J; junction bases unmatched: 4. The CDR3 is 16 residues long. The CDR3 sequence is CASSLVGQGGAYEQYF. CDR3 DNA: TGTGCCAGCAGCTTAGTGGGACAGGGGGGAGCCTACGAGCAGTACTTC. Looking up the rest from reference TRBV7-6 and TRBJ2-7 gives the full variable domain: GAGVSQSPRYKVTKRGQDVALRCDPISGHVSLYWYRQALGQGPEFLTYFNYEAQQDKSGLPNDRFSAERPEGSISTLTIQRTEQRDSAMYRCASSLVGQGGAYEQYFGPGTRLTVT.

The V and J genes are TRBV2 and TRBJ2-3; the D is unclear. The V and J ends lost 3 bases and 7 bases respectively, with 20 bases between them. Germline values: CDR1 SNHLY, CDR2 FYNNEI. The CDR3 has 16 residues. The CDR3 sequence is CASSDPGLARRNTQYF. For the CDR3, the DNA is TGTGCCAGCAGTGACCCAGGCCTCGCGCGACGGAATACGCAGTATTTT.

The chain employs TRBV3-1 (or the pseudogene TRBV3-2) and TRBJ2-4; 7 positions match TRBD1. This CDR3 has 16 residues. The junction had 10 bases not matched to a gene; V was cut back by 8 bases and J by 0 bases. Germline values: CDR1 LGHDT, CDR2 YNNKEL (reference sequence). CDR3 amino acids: CASSSKGALAKNIQYF. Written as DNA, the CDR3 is TGTGCCAGCTCCTCAAAGGGGGCCCTAGCCAAAAACATTCAGTACTTC.

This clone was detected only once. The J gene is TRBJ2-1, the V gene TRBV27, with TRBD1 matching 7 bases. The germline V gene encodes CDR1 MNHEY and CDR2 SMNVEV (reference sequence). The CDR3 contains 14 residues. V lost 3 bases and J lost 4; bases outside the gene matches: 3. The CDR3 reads CASSFLGQYNEQFF. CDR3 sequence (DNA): TGTGCCAGCAGTTTCCTGGGACAGTACAATGAGCAGTTCTTC.

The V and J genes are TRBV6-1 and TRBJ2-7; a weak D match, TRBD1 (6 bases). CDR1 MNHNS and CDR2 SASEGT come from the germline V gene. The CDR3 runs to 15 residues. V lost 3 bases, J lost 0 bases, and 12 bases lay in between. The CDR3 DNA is TGTGCCAGCAGTGAGTGGGACACACACTCCTACGAGCAGTACTTC. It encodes CASSEWDTHSYEQYF.

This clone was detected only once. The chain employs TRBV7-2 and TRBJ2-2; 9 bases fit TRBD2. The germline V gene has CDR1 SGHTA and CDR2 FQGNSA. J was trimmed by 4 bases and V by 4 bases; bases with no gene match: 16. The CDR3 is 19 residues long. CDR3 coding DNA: TGTGCCAGCAGCTCCTCTGGGGCGGGAGGGGGGAGAACCACCGGGGAGCTGTTTTTT. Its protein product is CASSSSGAGGGRTTGELFF.

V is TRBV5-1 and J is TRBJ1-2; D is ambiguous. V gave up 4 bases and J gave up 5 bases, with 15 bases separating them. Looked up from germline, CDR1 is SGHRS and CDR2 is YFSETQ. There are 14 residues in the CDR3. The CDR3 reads CASSPTSGVYGYTF. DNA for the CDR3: TGCGCCAGCAGCCCCACGTCTGGAGTGTATGGCTACACCTTC.